One sample yielded the 20 T cell receptor beta chains listed below, sequenced in a study of blood T cell repertoires in COVID-19. Assay: immunoSEQ multiplex PCR; the TCRdb copy retains only in-frame clones and omits some. The sample includes roughly 500,000 clones, roughly 87% seen only once; the top ten take roughly 0.92%. The source material was peripheral blood. These receptors were collected from a man aged 18 to 30 with COVID-19, enrolled during active disease.

The rearrangement uses TRBV19 and TRBJ1-5; D is ambiguous. The CDR3 length is 13 residues. Germline V CDR1 and CDR2: LNHDA, SQIVND (reference sequence). V shed 3 bases and J shed 7 bases, with 10 bases lying between them. Here the CDR3 reads CASSMAAGQPQHF. The CDR3 DNA reads TGTGCCAGTAGTATGGCGGCCGGGCAGCCCCAGCATTTT. The variable domain in full, with the rest retrieved from reference TRBV19 and TRBJ1-5, is DGGITQSPKYLFRKEGQNVTLSCEQNLNHDAMYWYRQDPGQGLRLIYYSQIVNDFQKGDIAEGYSVSREKKESFPLTVTSAQKNPTAFYLCASSMAAGQPQHFGDGTRLSIL.

This rearrangement joins TRBV10-1 to TRBJ2-5, with TRBD2 matching over 10 bases. Trimming cost V 3 bases and J 0 bases; bases outside gene matches: 4. The length of the CDR3 is 16 residues. Germline CDR1 reads WNHNN; CDR2 reads SYGVQD (reference sequence). CDR3 loop: CASSEGLAGDQETQYF. CDR3 in DNA: TGCGCCAGCAGTGAAGGGCTAGCGGGGGACCAAGAGACCCAGTACTTC.

This rearrangement joins TRBV3-1 (or the pseudogene TRBV3-2) to TRBJ2-7; 8 bases match TRBD2. This CDR3 contains 15 residues. Germline CDR1 and CDR2: LGHDT and YNNKEL (reference sequence). V dropped 1 base and J dropped 7; count of bases not matched to a gene: 9. The CDR3 is CASSQGLASLGEQYF. CDR3 sequence (DNA): TGTGCCAGCAGCCAAGGACTAGCGAGCCTGGGAGAGCAGTACTTC.

This clone was found once. V is TRBV5-4 and J is TRBJ2-1; 10 bases fit TRBD2. Germline CDR1 is SGHNT and CDR2 is YYREEE (reference sequence). J gave up 6 bases and V 4 bases, and 10 bases lay outside the gene matches. The CDR3 consists of 16 residues. CDR3 nucleotide sequence: TGTGCCAGCAGCCTAGCGGGGGTTGGGGTGGGCAATGAGCAGTTCTTC. Encoded protein: CASSLAGVGVGNEQFF.

The rearrangement uses TRBV30 and TRBJ2-5; D remains ambiguous. The CDR3 contains 14 residues. The germline V and J ends were trimmed by 5 bases and 4 bases, with 17 bases remaining between them. CDR1 and CDR2 from the germline V gene are GTSNPN and SVGIG (reference sequence). CDR3 bases: TGTGCCTGGCACCCGCTTGGCCCACGAGAGACCCAGTACTTC. This gives the protein CAWHPLGPRETQYF.

The CDR3 region has the DNA TGCGCCAGCAGCCAAGTTTCTCAGGGGTTCCACGAGCAGTACTTC. It yields the protein CASSQVSQGFHEQYF. The rearrangement uses TRBV4-1 and TRBJ2-7, with D tentatively TRBD1 (6 bases). The germline V and J ends were trimmed by 1 base and 5 bases, with 15 bases remaining between them. The germline V gene encodes CDR1 MGHRA and CDR2 YSYEKL. The CDR3 is 15 residues long.

The chain is built from TRBV18 and TRBJ2-2; TRBD1 matches at 7 bases. With 0 bases clipped from V and 3 bases from J, the junction kept 1 base outside the gene matches. Germline CDR1 reads KGHSH; CDR2 reads LQKENI. CDR3 size: 15 residues. The CDR3 sequence is CASSPPGQYTGELFF. The CDR3 coding sequence is TGTGCCAGCTCACCACCGGGACAGTACACCGGGGAGCTGTTTTTT.

CDR3 sequence reads: CASSPTLGASGGTGELFF. Written as DNA, the CDR3 is TGTGCCAGCAGTCCGACCTTGGGGGCTAGCGGGGGGACCGGGGAGCTGTTTTTT. This chain uses TRBV5-4 with TRBJ2-2, with 11 bases fitting TRBD2. The CDR3 length is 18 residues. Looked up from germline, CDR1 is SGHNT and CDR2 is YYREEE (reference sequence). Trimming removed 5 bases from V and 5 bases from J; junction bases left unmatched: 14.

The chain joins TRBV19 to TRBJ1-1; 7 nucleotides agree with TRBD1. The germline V gene encodes CDR1 LNHDA and CDR2 SQIVND (reference sequence). The V segment lost 7 bases and the J segment 1 base; nucleotides outside the gene matches: 6. CDR3 length equals 14 residues. DNA for the CDR3: TGTGCCAGTACCCGGGACAGAGGGAACACTGAAGCTTTCTTT. Its translation is CASTRDRGNTEAFF.

The sample holds one count of this clone. The chain's CDR3 is CASSLRELTGDQPQHF. For the CDR3, the DNA is TGTGCCAGCAGCTTACGGGAATTGACAGGGGATCAGCCCCAGCATTTT. The gene calls are TRBV7-2 and TRBJ1-5; TRBD1 matches 8 bases. V lost 2 bases and J lost 5; bases outside the gene matches: 8. Germline-derived CDR1 and CDR2 are SGHTA and FQGNSA. The CDR3 length is 16 residues.

This clone was picked up one time. The chain has TRBV6-5 and TRBJ1-2, with a possible D match to TRBD1 (5 bases). Germline CDR1 MNHEY, CDR2 SVGAGI. The CDR3 has 10 amino acids. V was trimmed by 8 bases and J by 5 bases, leaving 6 bases between them. CDR3 bases: TGTGCCAGCCGGGGGTATGGCTACACCTTC. Amino acid sequence: CASRGYGYTF.

The chain employs TRBV5-1 and TRBJ1-1, with D perhaps TRBD1 (5 bases). This CDR3 has 16 amino acids. V lost 0 bases, J lost 1 base, and 13 bases lay in between. CDR1 and CDR2 from the germline V gene are SGHRS and YFSETQ. This CDR3 reads CASSLATGGQNTEAFF. CDR3 in DNA: TGCGCCAGCAGCTTGGCCACGGGGGGTCAGAACACTGAAGCTTTCTTT.

V and J are TRBV2 and TRBJ2-3, with 10 bases matching TRBD1. This CDR3 spans 14 amino acids. V gave up 8 bases and J gave up 7 bases; unmatched junction bases: 9. Germline V CDR1 and CDR2: SNHLY, FYNNEI. The CDR3 bases are TGTGCCAGCGAGGGACAGGGGATGGGGAATACGCAGTATTTT. It is translated as CASEGQGMGNTQYF.

J is TRBJ2-1 and V is TRBV25-1, with 7 bases fitting TRBD2. The germline V gene encodes CDR1 MGHDK and CDR2 SYGVNS. V gave up 10 bases and J gave up 0 bases; unmatched junction bases: 6. The CDR3 length is 14 residues. The CDR3 is CATEAGSSYNEQFF. DNA for the CDR3: TGTGCCACCGAAGCGGGGAGCTCCTACAATGAGCAGTTCTTC.

The chain couples TRBV7-2 to TRBJ2-3, with D possibly TRBD1 on 5 matching bases. The CDR3 loop spans 16 amino acids. The germline V gene has CDR1 SGHTA and CDR2 FQGNSA. V was trimmed by 9 bases and J by 0 bases, leaving 19 bases between them. Here the CDR3 reads CASQTVHVLSTDTQYF. CDR3 DNA sequence: TGTGCCAGTCAGACAGTTCATGTCCTGAGCACAGATACGCAGTATTTT.

This chain links TRBV19 with TRBJ1-2; D may be TRBD1 (6 bases). The CDR3 runs to 12 residues. Germline CDR1 LNHDA, CDR2 SQIVND (reference sequence). Between the trimmed V and J ends, which lost 10 bases and 5 bases, there was a span of 14 bases. CDR3 sequence: CATGGGEYGYTF. The CDR3 DNA reads as TGTGCCACGGGGGGGGGCGAATATGGCTACACCTTC.

This chain connects TRBV6-4 to TRBJ2-1; a weak D match, TRBD1 (6 bases). This CDR3 contains 16 residues. Trimming left V 3 bases short and J 4 bases short, with 16 bases between. Germline CDR1 reads MRHNA; CDR2 reads SNTAGT. CDR3 DNA: TGTGCCAGCAGTGAAGATTCGGGACACCCATACAATGAGCAGTTCTTC. It encodes CASSEDSGHPYNEQFF.

This chain joins TRBV27 and TRBJ2-1, with 9 bases fitting TRBD1. V shed 6 bases and J 4 bases; nucleotides not matched to a gene: 7. This CDR3 has 15 residues. Germline lookup yields CDR1 MNHEY and CDR2 SMNVEV (reference sequence). The CDR3 loop is CASSWTGARYNEQFF. CDR3 in DNA: TGTGCCAGCAGCTGGACAGGGGCAAGGTACAATGAGCAGTTCTTC.

The rearrangement joins TRBV4-1 to TRBJ2-3, with 12 nucleotides matching TRBD2. The V and J ends lost 1 base and 8 bases, in that order; junction bases with no gene match: 16. Germline CDR1 is MGHRA and CDR2 is YSYEKL. This CDR3 comprises 19 residues. The CDR3, as DNA: TGCGCCAGCAGCCAAGGTCTAGCGGGGGGGCCCCAGGTTGAGGGTACGCAGTATTTT. This codes for CASSQGLAGGPQVEGTQYF.

This chain joins TRBV25-1 and TRBJ2-7; the D gene is possibly TRBD1 (6 bases). The CDR3 is made up of 13 amino acids. Trimming stripped 6 bases from V and 0 bases from J, with 9 bases between. The germline gives CDR1 MGHDK, CDR2 SYGVNS. The CDR3 sequence: CASRDSFSYEQYF. The CDR3 coding sequence is TGTGCCAGCAGGGACAGCTTCTCCTACGAGCAGTACTTC.